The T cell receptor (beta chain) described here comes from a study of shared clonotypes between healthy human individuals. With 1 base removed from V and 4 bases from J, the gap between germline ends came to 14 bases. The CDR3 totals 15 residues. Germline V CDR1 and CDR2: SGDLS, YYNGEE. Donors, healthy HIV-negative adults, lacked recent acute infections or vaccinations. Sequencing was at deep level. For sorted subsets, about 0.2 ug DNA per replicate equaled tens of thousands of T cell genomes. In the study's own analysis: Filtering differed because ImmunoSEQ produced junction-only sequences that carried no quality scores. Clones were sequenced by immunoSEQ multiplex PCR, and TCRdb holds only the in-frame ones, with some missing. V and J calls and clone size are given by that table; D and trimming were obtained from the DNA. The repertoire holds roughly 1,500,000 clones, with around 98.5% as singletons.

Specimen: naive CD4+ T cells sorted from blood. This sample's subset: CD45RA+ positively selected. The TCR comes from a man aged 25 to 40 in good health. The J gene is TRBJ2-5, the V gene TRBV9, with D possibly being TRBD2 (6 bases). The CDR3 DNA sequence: TGTGCCAGCAGCGTAACCCCAGCCGGGGGAGAGACCCAGTACTTC. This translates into CASSVTPAGGETQYF.